These 28 T cell receptor beta chains were sequenced from one sample in a study of T cell repertoires in cytomegalovirus infection. These receptors have no known antigen. TCRdb called the reads again in MiXCR, with one record for every CDR3 protein. The sample shows roughly 180,000 distinct CDR3 sequences, about 20% of them seen only once. Sequencing used CD8+ T cells from cultured PBMCs, obtained from culture after CMV antigen stimulation. The receptors shown here come from a human donor in good health (CMV status not recorded). Some clones in this sample may be carry-over from other donors' samples.

The table lists this clonotype with a count of one. The J gene is TRBJ2-1, the V gene TRBV20-1; the match to TRBD2 covers 11 bases. V dropped 5 bases and J dropped 7; count of bases not matched to a gene: 10. Germline loops: CDR1 DFQATT, CDR2 SNEGSKA (reference sequence). The CDR3 spans 15 residues. The CDR3: CSALPARLAGNEQFF. The CDR3 nucleotides read TGCAGTGCTCTCCCGGCCCGACTAGCGGGGAATGAGCAGTTCTTC.

This clonotype was seen a few times. The rearrangement joins TRBV7-8 to TRBJ2-7; TRBD1 agrees at 8 bases. V dropped 3 bases and J dropped 4; count of bases not matched to a gene: 5. From germline, CDR1 is SGHVS and CDR2 FQNEAQ. This CDR3 is 14 amino acids long. The CDR3 bases are TGTGCCAGCAGCTTCCGGGACAGGTTTTACGAGCAGTACTTC. This gives the protein CASSFRDRFYEQYF.

This clonotype was observed a handful of times. The V and J genes are TRBV7-9 and TRBJ1-6, with a weak D call TRBD1 (6 bases). The length of the CDR3 is 16 residues. The V gene's germline CDR1 is SEHNR and CDR2 FQNEAQ (reference sequence). V gave up 5 bases and J gave up 7 bases, with 18 bases separating them. The CDR3 region is CASSPLGGTYNSPLHF. DNA of the CDR3: TGTGCCAGCAGCCCCTTAGGGGGGACATACAATTCACCCCTCCACTTT. Variable domain in full (rest from reference TRBV7-9 and TRBJ1-6): DTGVSQNPRHKITKRGQNVTFRCDPISEHNRLYWYRQTLGQGPEFLTYFQNEAQLEKSRLLSDRFSAERPKGSFSTLEIQRTEQGDSAMYLCASSPLGGTYNSPLHFGNGTRLTVT.

CDR3 nucleotides: TGTGCCAGCAGTTCCCCACCGAACTATGGCTACACCTTC. It codes for CASSSPPNYGYTF. J is TRBJ1-2 and V is TRBV27, with D hard to call. Germline-derived CDR1 and CDR2 are MNHEY and SMNVEV (reference sequence). The CDR3 totals 13 residues. V was pared by 4 bases and J by 2 bases, with 8 bases between.

This clonotype was picked up a small number of times. The chain employs TRBV19 and TRBJ1-2; 8 nucleotides line up with TRBD1. Per the germline V gene, CDR1 is LNHDA and CDR2 is SQIVND (reference sequence). The V gene end was trimmed by 5 bases and the J gene end by 4 bases; junction bases not matched to a gene: 9. The CDR3 runs to 15 residues. This CDR3 reads CASSPGQGNSYGYTF. The CDR3 bases are TGTGCCAGTAGTCCCGGACAGGGAAATAGCTATGGCTACACCTTC.

The CDR3 DNA is TGTGCCAGCAGCTCCCAGTGGAGGCCGAACACTGAAGCTTTCTTT. As protein: CASSSQWRPNTEAFF. The chain uses TRBV28 and TRBJ1-1, with D hard to call. There are 15 residues in the CDR3. CDR1 and CDR2 from the germline V gene are MDHEN and SYDVKM. The V end lost 6 bases, the J end lost 1 base, and 15 bases lay between the germline ends.

This clonotype showed up just a few times. The chain employs TRBV6-6 and TRBJ2-7; D remains ambiguous. The CDR3 covers 13 residues. In germline, CDR1 is MNHNY, CDR2 SVGAGI (reference sequence). V was cut by 8 bases and J by 0 bases, with 11 bases left in between. The CDR3 loop is CASHGPSSYEQYF. Written as DNA, the CDR3 is TGTGCCAGCCATGGACCCAGCTCCTACGAGCAGTACTTC.

V is TRBV5-6 and J is TRBJ1-2, with D unresolved. The CDR3 contains 11 residues. CDR1 is SGHDT, CDR2 YYEEEE, per germline. V was cut by 4 bases and J by 8 bases, with 9 bases left in between. DNA of the CDR3: TGTGCCAGCAGCGGGAGCGGGGGCTACACCTTC. It translates to CASSGSGGYTF.

This clonotype was seen a handful of times. The chain is built from TRBV7-2 and TRBJ2-3; either TRBD1 or TRBD2 may supply D (6 bases each). The CDR3 totals 15 residues. Per the germline V gene, CDR1 is SGHTA and CDR2 is FQGNSA. V was pared by 2 bases and J by 3 bases, with 12 bases between. CDR3 in amino acids: CASSLSGGQTDTQYF. The CDR3 DNA sequence: TGTGCCAGCAGCTTAAGTGGGGGGCAAACAGATACGCAGTATTTT.

The rearrangement joins TRBV6-2 or TRBV6-3 to TRBJ1-1; no definite D call. In germline, CDR1 is MNHEY, CDR2 SVGEGT. The CDR3 has 12 amino acids. The V gene lost 6 bases and the J gene lost 11 bases, with 16 bases spanning the gap. CDR3 coding DNA: TGTGCCAGCAGCTCGCTGGGCCGAGGGGCTTTCTTT. Translation gives CASSSLGRGAFF.

This clonotype was picked up one time. The chain employs TRBV7-6 and TRBJ2-7, with a possible D match to TRBD1 (6 bases). This CDR3 has 14 residues. Between the trimmed V and J ends, which lost 5 bases and 5 bases, there was a span of 16 bases. Germline-derived CDR1 and CDR2 are SGHVS and FNYEAQ. The CDR3 loop reads CASSPGQPYDEQYF. The CDR3 region has the DNA TGTGCCAGCAGCCCCGGACAGCCATACGACGAGCAGTACTTC.

This clonotype came up a few times. The genes are TRBV7-2 and TRBJ1-1; no clear D gene. This CDR3 is 12 amino acids long. The germline CDR1 and CDR2 sequences are SGHTA and FQGNSA. V shed 2 bases and J shed 7 bases, with 8 bases lying between them. CDR3 sequence (DNA): TGTGCCAGCAGCTTAAGAACACATGAAGCTTTCTTT. It yields the protein CASSLRTHEAFF.

A few counts support this clonotype. The chain recombines TRBV27 with TRBJ1-1; perhaps TRBD1 as D (5 bases). Between the trimmed V and J ends, which lost 0 bases and 10 bases, there was a span of 15 bases. Per the germline V gene, CDR1 is MNHEY and CDR2 is SMNVEV (reference sequence). The length of the CDR3 is 14 residues. CDR3 loop: CASSLSVDRVGAFF. CDR3 nucleotide sequence: TGTGCCAGCAGTTTATCGGTAGACAGAGTCGGAGCTTTCTTT.

The V call is TRBV24-1, the J call TRBJ2-1, with 7 bases that match TRBD1. V shed 3 bases and J 0 bases; nucleotides not matched to a gene: 10. This CDR3 is 18 amino acids long. Germline lookup yields CDR1 KGHDR and CDR2 SFDVKD. The CDR3 sequence is CATSDPDRPTSSYNEQFF. The DNA for the CDR3 is TGTGCCACCAGTGATCCGGACAGGCCGACGAGCTCCTACAATGAGCAGTTCTTC.

The CDR3 DNA sequence: TGCGCCAGCAGCCTAAGTGAGCCAAATAGCAATCAGCCCCAGCATTTT. This encodes CASSLSEPNSNQPQHF. V gene TRBV4-1 combines with J gene TRBJ1-5; D gene uncertain. Germline V gives CDR1 MGHRA, CDR2 YSYEKL. CDR3 length: 16 residues. Trimming took 4 bases from V and 0 from J, leaving 13 bases between them.

There are a few counts of this clonotype. The rearrangement links TRBV11-2 to TRBJ1-5, with 9 bases aligning to TRBD1. CDR1 and CDR2 (germline): SGHAT, FQNNGV. The J segment lost 2 bases and the V segment lost 5 bases, leaving 4 bases of the junction unmatched. The CDR3 is 15 amino acids. The CDR3 DNA is TGTGCCAGCAGCGGTACAGGGGGCGGCAATCAGCCCCAGCATTTT. The encoded protein is CASSGTGGGNQPQHF.

Only a few counts were recorded for this clonotype. The gene calls are TRBV29-1 and TRBJ1-1; D is undetermined. Trimming took 2 bases from V and 8 from J, leaving 9 bases between them. Germline V lookup: CDR1 SQVTM, CDR2 ANQGSEA. This CDR3 is built from 11 residues. The CDR3 here is CSVESETEAFF. The DNA for the CDR3 is TGCAGCGTTGAAAGTGAGACAGAAGCTTTCTTT.

J is TRBJ2-3 and V is TRBV12-5, with 8 bases matching TRBD2. V shed 1 base and J 11 bases; nucleotides not matched to a gene: 2. This CDR3 region has 12 residues. Germline V CDR1 and CDR2: LGHNT, FRNRAP. The CDR3 DNA follows: TGTGCTAGTGGTTTGGGGACTAGCCGGCAGTATTTT. Translating gives CASGLGTSRQYF. The full variable domain, rest sourced from reference TRBV12-5 and TRBJ2-3, is DARVTQTPRHKVTEMGQEVTMRCQPILGHNTVFWYRQTMMQGLELLAYFRNRAPLDDSGMPKDRFSAEMPDATLATLKIQPSEPRDSAVYFCASGLGTSRQYFGPGTRLTVL.

The chain recombines TRBV7-7 with TRBJ1-1; a weak D match, TRBD1 (5 bases). V was clipped by 5 bases and J by 1 base, with 20 bases between them. CDR3 length: 17 amino acids. Germline assignment: CDR1 SSHAT and CDR2 FNYEAQ (reference sequence). CDR3 protein: CASSPLGRALKNTEAFF. CDR3 sequence (DNA): TGTGCCAGCAGCCCGCTGGGCAGGGCCTTAAAGAACACTGAAGCTTTCTTT.

The chain couples TRBV29-1 to TRBJ2-7, with D tentatively TRBD1 or TRBD2 (5 bases each). V was cut by 6 bases and J by 0 bases, with 18 bases left in between. Germline CDR1 SQVTM, CDR2 ANQGSEA. CDR3 length: 15 residues. CDR3: CSVYVSGTASYEQYF. For the CDR3, the DNA is TGCAGCGTCTATGTTTCCGGGACGGCCTCCTACGAGCAGTACTTC.

The J gene is TRBJ2-7, the V gene TRBV4-3, with D maybe TRBD2 (5 bases). With 1 base removed from V and 3 bases from J, the gap between germline ends came to 13 bases. The CDR3 length is 15 residues. From germline, CDR1 is LGHNA and CDR2 YSLEER. CDR3 nucleotide sequence: TGCGCCAGCAGCCAAGTAGCGTCCTCTAACTACGAGCAGTACTTC. Its protein product is CASSQVASSNYEQYF.

The chain employs TRBV7-9 and TRBJ2-1; D may match TRBD1 or TRBD2 (6 bases each). Trimming stripped 0 bases from V and 14 bases from J, with 11 bases between. This CDR3 region has 12 residues. Germline CDR1 SEHNR, CDR2 FQNEAQ (reference sequence). The CDR3: CASSLAGGAEFF. CDR3 sequence (DNA): TGTGCCAGCAGCTTAGCGGGGGGCGCGGAGTTCTTC.

This clonotype came up a few times. This chain joins TRBV28 and TRBJ2-2, with 8 bases lining up with TRBD1. The germline gives CDR1 MDHEN, CDR2 SYDVKM. The CDR3 covers 15 residues. With 3 bases clipped from V and 6 bases from J, the junction kept 6 bases outside the gene matches. The CDR3: CASSLTGEVSGELFF. CDR3 sequence (DNA): TGTGCCAGCAGTTTGACAGGGGAGGTGTCCGGGGAGCTGTTTTTT.

The chain couples TRBV7-9 to TRBJ2-7, with 9 bases aligning to TRBD1. Germline V gives CDR1 SEHNR, CDR2 FQNEAQ (reference sequence). CDR3 length: 15 amino acids. V shed 5 bases and J 3 bases; nucleotides not matched to a gene: 8. CDR3 in DNA: TGTGCCAGCAGCCCCCGATGGGACAGGGACTACGAGCAGTACTTC. This translates into CASSPRWDRDYEQYF.

The J gene is TRBJ2-7, the V gene TRBV7-9, with 8 positions matching TRBD1. Germline assignment: CDR1 SEHNR and CDR2 FQNEAQ (reference sequence). CDR3 length equals 16 residues. Trimming removed 7 bases from V and 1 base from J; junction bases left unmatched: 12. The CDR3 DNA follows: TGTGCCAGCACCCTTGACCCAGGGGGCAATTCCTACGAGCAGTACTTC. It is translated as CASTLDPGGNSYEQYF.

The rearrangement joins TRBV6-5 to TRBJ2-2; D gene unclear. Trimming took off 3 bases at V and 4 bases at J, with 9 bases between the two ends. The CDR3 is made up of 14 amino acids. Germline-derived CDR1 and CDR2 are MNHEY and SVGAGI. The CDR3 coding sequence is TGTGCCAGCAGTTATGGGATTGTCACCGGGGAGCTGTTTTTT. Protein product: CASSYGIVTGELFF.

This clonotype has ten or more counts. CDR3 region: CASSYFAGQGEKLFF. DNA for the CDR3: TGTGCCAGCAGTTATTTCGCGGGCCAAGGAGAAAAACTGTTTTTT. This rearrangement joins TRBV6-5 to TRBJ1-4; D is unclear. The CDR3 runs to 15 residues. Looked up from germline, CDR1 is MNHEY and CDR2 is SVGAGI. V gave up 3 bases and J gave up 8 bases, with 16 bases separating them.

The chain joins TRBV2 to TRBJ1-1; 11 bases are shared with TRBD1. The germline V gene encodes CDR1 SNHLY and CDR2 FYNNEI. Losses at the gene ends were 9 bases for V and 5 bases for J; bases not matched to a gene: 17. This CDR3 has 17 residues. In nucleotides, the CDR3 is TGTGCCAGTCCTCCGGGACAGGGGGAGCCCAGGAGAACTGAAGCTTTCTTT. Its translation: CASPPGQGEPRRTEAFF.